The rows below give T cell receptor beta chains drawn from one sample of a study of identical twins. TCRdb reanalysed the 5' RACE reads using MiXCR and keeps one entry per CDR3 protein. The sample yields hundreds of thousands of distinct CDR3 sequences, roughly 20% seen once. These records were also assigned to another study, of T cells expressing NK-cell markers.

The sequencing input was PBMCs. The receptors here all came from a woman younger than 35 in good health. Each CDR3 is given with its conserved first and last residue. D genes are given only for firm matches. Clone size is shown for a subset of rows, as once, few, many or a class of expanded clone.

D	V	J	size	DNA	CDR3
.	TRBV6-5	TRBJ2-2	few	TGTGCCAGCAGTTACTATTTAGTAAGGGCCCGACACACCGGGGAGCTGTTTTTT	CASSYYLVRARHTGELFF
.	TRBV15	TRBJ2-7	many	TGTGCCACCAGCAGAGAGCGTGGGGGCTCCTACGAGCAGTACTTC	CATSRERGGSYEQYF
.	TRBV20-1	TRBJ1-4	.	TGCAGTGCTAGAGGACAGATTAATGAAAAACTGTTTTTT	CSARGQINEKLFF
.	TRBV5-6	TRBJ1-1	few	TGTGCCAGCAGCTTGCCCAGATACATGAACACTGAAGCTTTCTTT	CASSLPRYMNTEAFF
.	TRBV20-1	TRBJ2-3	few	TGCAGTGCTAGTCCAGGGGGGGGCACAGATACGCAGTATTTT	CSASPGGGTDTQYF
.	TRBV29-1	TRBJ1-2	.	TGCAGCGTTCAGAGGGGTGGGCAGAACTATGGCTACACCTTC	CSVQRGGQNYGYTF
TRBD2	TRBV12-3/TRBV12-4	TRBJ2-1	few	TGTGCCAGCCTAGGGGTGGGGGGGTATGAGCAGTTCTTC	CASLGVGGYEQFF
.	TRBV29-1	TRBJ1-3	.	TGCAGCGTTGGGGGGGGGAGCTCTGGAAACACCATATATTTT	CSVGGGSSGNTIYF
.	TRBV12-3/TRBV12-4	TRBJ1-3	.	TGTGCCAGCGGGTTGGCCTCGGCGATCTCTGGAAACACCATATATTTT	CASGLASAISGNTIYF
.	TRBV4-2	TRBJ2-6	.	TGTGCCAGCAGCCAAGACCGTGTTGCGGGGGCCAACGTCCTGACTTTC	CASSQDRVAGANVLTF
.	TRBV5-1	TRBJ2-2	few	TGCGCCAGCAGGTCGACGGTCGGGGAGCTGTTTTTT	CASRSTVGELFF
.	TRBV12-3/TRBV12-4	TRBJ2-4	many	TGTGCCAGCAGTTTAGAATTCAAAAACATTCAGTACTTC	CASSLEFKNIQYF
.	TRBV7-2	TRBJ1-5	few	TGTGCCAGCAGCTTAGGCTTCTATCAGCCCCAGCATTTT	CASSLGFYQPQHF
.	TRBV18	TRBJ2-2	.	TGTGCCAGCTCGCAACTCCATGCGATGGGGCAAAACACCGGGGAGCTGTTTTTT	CASSQLHAMGQNTGELFF
.	TRBV5-1	TRBJ2-1	many	TGCGCCAGCAGCTTTGGGGCCGATAGCTCCTACAATGAGCAGTTCTTC	CASSFGADSSYNEQFF
.	TRBV25-1	TRBJ2-5	few	TGTGCCAGCATGTTGGGGGGTCGAGAGACCCAGTACTTC	CASMLGGRETQYF
TRBD1	TRBV20-1	TRBJ2-1	.	TGCAGTGCTCTGACAGGGCACTCCTCCTACAATGAGCAGTTCTTC	CSALTGHSSYNEQFF
TRBD2	TRBV6-5	TRBJ2-7	few	TGTGCCAGCAGTTACTCGGGGGGGACCAGCTCCTACGAGCAGTACTTC	CASSYSGGTSSYEQYF